The 28 T cell receptor beta chains given below trace back to one sample, sequenced in a study of T cell responses to AZD1222 COVID-19 vaccine listed by TCRdb under 2021. Library prep was done by the immunoSEQ multiplex PCR assay. TCRdb retrieved this table from immuneACCESS and kept in-frame rearrangements only. Not all clones are present; in checked studies, unresolved V genes account for under half, and no reason is known for the remainder. The sample contains under 200,000 clones, more than 90% of them found a single time. Approximately 4% of the sample is taken by the ten largest. Read against the paper, the sample's time point label means: about 28 days (+/-7) after the second vaccine dose. In light of the paper, this sample's treatment or condition label describes: meningococcal conjugate vaccine given as trial control. Sequencing was performed on peripheral blood, taken 28 days after the second dose of the MenACWY control vaccine. Receptors originate from an adult who received the MenACWY meningococcal vaccine as a control.

Of note for this clone: The junction differs from germline at one of its ends, possibly a read error. V gene TRBV4-1 combines with J gene TRBJ2-2; 9 bases line up with TRBD2. This CDR3 is built from 15 residues. In germline, CDR1 is MGHRA, CDR2 YSYEKL. CDR3 nucleotides: TGCGCCAGCAGACAAGCGGGAGGTAACACCGGGGAGCTGTTTTTT. Amino acids: CASRQAGGNTGELFF.

V is TRBV5-8 and J is TRBJ2-4; D tentatively reads TRBD1 or TRBD2 (5 bases each). V lost 4 bases, J lost 4 bases, and 21 bases lay in between. CDR3 size: 17 residues. Germline loops: CDR1 SGHTS, CDR2 YDEGEE. CDR3 residues: CASSPQTAARRKNIQYF. The CDR3 DNA follows: TGTGCCAGCAGCCCCCAGACAGCGGCGCGACGGAAAAACATTCAGTACTTC.

The J gene is TRBJ2-7, the V gene TRBV11-3; tentatively, D is TRBD2 (6 bases). Germline lookup yields CDR1 SGHNT and CDR2 YENEEA. The CDR3 totals 17 residues. Trimming took off 0 bases at V and 7 bases at J, with 22 bases between the two ends. The CDR3 DNA is TGTGCCAGCAGCTTAGATTTAAGAGTAGCGGAGCCGGGGGAGCAGTACTTC. Its protein product is CASSLDLRVAEPGEQYF. Full variable domain (rest looked up from reference TRBV11-3 and TRBJ2-7): EAGVVQSPRYKIIEKKQPVAFWCNPISGHNTLYWYLQNLGQGPELLIRYENEEAVDDSQLPKDRFSAERLKGVDSTLKIQPAELGDSAVYLCASSLDLRVAEPGEQYFGPGTRLTVT.

The rearrangement joins TRBV6-5 to TRBJ2-1; D is possibly TRBD2 (7 bases). The ends were cut back, 0 bases at V and 4 bases at J, with 13 bases in the middle. Germline CDR1 is MNHEY and CDR2 is SVGAGI. The CDR3 has 16 residues. The CDR3: CASSYSRGGKYNEQFF. The CDR3 coding sequence is TGTGCCAGCAGTTACTCGAGGGGGGGCAAGTACAATGAGCAGTTCTTC.

The genes are TRBV7-9 and TRBJ2-2; no reliable D call. Germline V lookup: CDR1 SEHNR, CDR2 FQNEAQ (reference sequence). The CDR3 is 12 residues long. Deletions cut 7 bases from V and 4 bases from J, with 7 bases between. The CDR3 loop is CASTPSTGELFF. The CDR3 DNA follows: TGTGCCAGCACCCCATCCACCGGGGAGCTGTTTTTT.

This clone was seen only a few times. The chain couples TRBV5-1 to TRBJ2-1, with 7 bases fitting TRBD2. The germline gives CDR1 SGHRS, CDR2 YFSETQ. V dropped 3 bases and J dropped 7; count of bases not matched to a gene: 16. CDR3 length equals 17 residues. CDR3 nucleotide sequence: TGCGCCAGCAGCTCCCTGGGCGGGAGAAATCGGGGAAATGAGCAGTTCTTC. Its translation is CASSSLGGRNRGNEQFF.

The rearrangement uses TRBV5-8 and TRBJ2-1; the D gene is possibly TRBD1 (5 bases). Germline values: CDR1 SGHTS, CDR2 YDEGEE. The CDR3 consists of 11 residues. V dropped 4 bases and J dropped 13 bases, with 12 bases sitting between them. CDR3 sequence (DNA): TGTGCCAGCAGCAGGCAGGGTGGACAGTTCTTC. It specifies CASSRQGGQFF.

The rearrangement links TRBV18 to TRBJ1-4; D is unclear. Trimming shortened V by 6 bases and J by 8 bases, and 10 bases separated the two germline ends. Germline values: CDR1 KGHSH, CDR2 LQKENI. This CDR3 has 12 residues. The CDR3 loop reads CASSREEEKLFF. Written as DNA, the CDR3 is TGTGCCAGCTCTCGTGAGGAGGAAAAACTGTTTTTT. The variable domain in full, with the rest retrieved from reference TRBV18 and TRBJ1-4, is NAGVMQNPRHLVRRRGQEARLRCSPMKGHSHVYWYRQLPEEGLKFMVYLQKENIIDESGMPKERFSAEFPKEGPSILRIQQVVRGDSAAYFCASSREEEKLFFGSGTQLSVL.

The chain links TRBV7-3 to TRBJ2-1; 8 nucleotides match TRBD2. V trimming: 3 bases; J trimming: 7 bases; junction bases outside the gene matches: 8. This CDR3 region has 15 residues. Germline CDR1 is SGHTA and CDR2 is FQGTGA. The CDR3 nucleotides read TGTGCCAGCAGCTTTAGGAGCGGGAGAGCGAATGAGCAGTTCTTC. It specifies CASSFRSGRANEQFF. Full variable domain (rest looked up from reference TRBV7-3 and TRBJ2-1): GAGVSQTPSNKVTEKGKYVELRCDPISGHTALYWYRQSLGQGPEFLIYFQGTGAADDSGLPNDRFFAVRPEGSVSTLKIQRTERGDSAVYLCASSFRSGRANEQFFGPGTRLTVL.

The chain joins TRBV5-6 to TRBJ2-1, with TRBD2 matching over 8 bases. The J segment lost 4 bases and the V segment lost 4 bases, leaving 7 bases of the junction unmatched. The CDR3 extends over 15 amino acids. In germline, CDR1 is SGHDT, CDR2 YYEEEE. CDR3 DNA sequence: TGTGCCAGCAGCCCGGGGACTAGATCATACAATGAGCAGTTCTTC. Amino acids: CASSPGTRSYNEQFF.

The rearrangement uses TRBV10-3 and TRBJ1-2; D may be TRBD1 (5 bases). Germline values: CDR1 ENHRY, CDR2 SYGVKD. This CDR3 region has 14 residues. V was clipped by 0 bases and J by 7 bases, with 12 bases between them. DNA of the CDR3: TGTGCCATCAGTGAGTCGACCAGGGATATTGGCTACACCTTC. It specifies CAISESTRDIGYTF.

The rearrangement uses TRBV6-6 and TRBJ1-5; D might be TRBD1 (6 bases). CDR3 length: 13 amino acids. CDR1 and CDR2 from the germline V gene are MNHNY and SVGAGI (reference sequence). The germline V and J ends were trimmed by 6 bases and 7 bases, with 13 bases remaining between them. The DNA of the CDR3 is TGTGCCAGCAGGCCCTCACAGGGACAGCCCCAGCATTTT. Translating it yields CASRPSQGQPQHF.

The rearrangement uses TRBV5-5 and TRBJ1-1, with 11 bases matching TRBD1. Germline assignment: CDR1 SGHKS and CDR2 YYEKEE (reference sequence). This CDR3 is built from 15 residues. J gave up 5 bases and V 4 bases, and 7 bases lay outside the gene matches. CDR3 protein: CASSPAGTGGTEAFF. The CDR3 DNA sequence: TGTGCCAGCAGCCCCGCCGGGACAGGGGGGACTGAAGCTTTCTTT.

The chain links TRBV5-1 to TRBJ1-5; no clear D gene. Trimming pared 0 bases from V and 1 base from J, leaving 11 bases between. The germline CDR1 and CDR2 sequences are SGHRS and YFSETQ. There are 16 residues in the CDR3. DNA for the CDR3: TGCGCCAGCAGCTTGGATGGTACGGCCAGCAATCAGCCCCAGCATTTT. This encodes CASSLDGTASNQPQHF.

The chain recombines TRBV19 with TRBJ1-5; weak D call: TRBD1 (5 bases). V was pared by 2 bases and J by 0 bases, with 11 bases between. The CDR3 consists of 16 residues. Germline loops: CDR1 LNHDA, CDR2 SQIVND (reference sequence). The CDR3 coding sequence is TGTGCCAGTAGTATATTGGTGGACATTAGCAATCAGCCCCAGCATTTT. As protein: CASSILVDISNQPQHF.

The chain is built from TRBV27 and TRBJ2-7, with 8 bases aligning to TRBD2. After removal of 0 bases from V and 7 bases from J, the junction contained 8 bases not matched to a gene. The CDR3 runs to 15 residues. Germline V gene sequence: CDR1 MNHEY, CDR2 SMNVEV (reference sequence). CDR3 DNA sequence: TGTGCCAGCAGTTTATCTGGCGGGAGGCCGGGGGAGCAGTACTTC. This encodes CASSLSGGRPGEQYF.

J is TRBJ1-2 and V is TRBV7-9; D not certain. The germline V and J ends were trimmed by 8 bases and 6 bases, with 1 base remaining between them. Germline CDR1 SEHNR, CDR2 FQNEAQ (reference sequence). This CDR3 spans 8 amino acids. The DNA for the CDR3 is TGTGCCAGCGATGGCTACACCTTC. Translation: CASDGYTF.

The chain has TRBV5-4 and TRBJ2-2; maybe TRBD1 (7 bases). This CDR3 has 16 residues. The germline V gene encodes CDR1 SGHNT and CDR2 YYREEE (reference sequence). The V end lost 4 bases, the J end lost 0 bases, and 13 bases lay between the germline ends. The CDR3 coding sequence is TGTGCCAGCAGCCCCGCGGGACAGCCGAACACCGGGGAGCTGTTTTTT. Its translation: CASSPAGQPNTGELFF. The full variable domain, in which reference TRBV5-4 and TRBJ2-2 provide the parts outside the CDR3, is ETGVTQSPTHLIKTRGQQVTLRCSSQSGHNTVSWYQQALGQGPQFIFQYYREEENGRGNFPPRFSGLQFPNYSSELNVNALELDDSALYLCASSPAGQPNTGELFFGEGSRLTVL.

The chain is built from TRBV4-1 and TRBJ1-2; D unclear. Germline CDR1 is MGHRA and CDR2 is YSYEKL. The CDR3 spans 12 residues. Trimming stripped 0 bases from V and 11 bases from J, with 10 bases between. The CDR3 nucleotides read TGCGCCAGCAGCCAAGATAGGCAGGAGTACACCTTC. Its translation is CASSQDRQEYTF.

The genes are TRBV27 and TRBJ2-1, with TRBD2 matching 7 bases. V gave up 6 bases and J gave up 8 bases; unmatched junction bases: 13. From germline, CDR1 is MNHEY and CDR2 SMNVEV (reference sequence). The CDR3 loop spans 15 amino acids. Here the CDR3 reads CASSPHRTRGDEQFF. CDR3 DNA: TGTGCCAGCAGCCCCCATCGGACTAGAGGCGATGAGCAGTTCTTC.

CDR3 amino acids: CASSLGGGSDTQYF. CDR3 in DNA: TGCGCCAGCAGCTTGGGCGGGGGGTCAGATACGCAGTATTTT. The chain carries TRBV5-1 and TRBJ2-3; 8 positions match TRBD2. The CDR3 is made up of 14 amino acids. Germline values: CDR1 SGHRS, CDR2 YFSETQ. V lost 0 bases to trimming and J lost 4 bases; unmatched junction nucleotides: 1.

J is TRBJ2-3 and V is TRBV6-4, with 13 bases lining up with TRBD2. CDR1 and CDR2 (germline): MRHNA, SNTAGT. V was clipped by 4 bases and J by 4 bases; unmatched bases: 5. The CDR3 totals 16 residues. For the CDR3, the DNA is TGTGCCAGCAGTGCACTAGCGGGAGGGTCCCCAGATACGCAGTATTTT. Translated, it gives CASSALAGGSPDTQYF.

The chain employs TRBV5-1 and TRBJ1-5; no definite D call. This CDR3 spans 16 amino acids. The germline gives CDR1 SGHRS, CDR2 YFSETQ. V was clipped by 3 bases and J by 0 bases, with 13 bases between them. The CDR3 is CASSSRSVGSNQPQHF. The CDR3 nucleotides read TGCGCCAGCAGCTCCAGGTCAGTGGGTAGCAATCAGCCCCAGCATTTT.

This clone has only one observation. The chain has TRBV5-5 and TRBJ1-5; D possibly corresponds to TRBD1 (5 bases). CDR1 and CDR2 (germline): SGHKS, YYEKEE (reference sequence). V shed 4 bases and J shed 4 bases, with 12 bases lying between them. The length of the CDR3 is 14 residues. The CDR3 loop reads CASSRDLGNQPQHF. DNA for the CDR3: TGTGCCAGCAGCCGGGACCTCGGGAATCAGCCCCAGCATTTT. Filled out from reference TRBV5-5 and TRBJ1-5, the complete variable domain reads DAGVTQSPTHLIKTRGQQVTLRCSPISGHKSVSWYQQVLGQGPQFIFQYYEKEERGRGNFPDRFSARQFPNYSSELNVNALLLGDSALYLCASSRDLGNQPQHFGDGTRLSIL.

J is TRBJ1-2 and V is TRBV19; no clear D. Germline lookup yields CDR1 LNHDA and CDR2 SQIVND (reference sequence). The CDR3 spans 13 residues. V was cut by 0 bases and J by 6 bases, with 8 bases left in between. The CDR3 here is CASSIDITNGYTF. CDR3 DNA sequence: TGTGCCAGTAGTATAGATATCACTAATGGCTACACCTTC.

This chain uses TRBV7-8 with TRBJ1-5; D uncertain. The CDR3 is 14 amino acids. In germline, CDR1 is SGHVS, CDR2 FQNEAQ. The ends were cut back, 0 bases at V and 0 bases at J, with 3 bases in the middle. The chain's CDR3 is CASSLADSNQPQHF. The DNA for the CDR3 is TGTGCCAGCAGCTTAGCAGATAGCAATCAGCCCCAGCATTTT. Supplemented by reference TRBV7-8 and TRBJ1-5, the full variable domain reads GAGVSQSPRYKVAKRGQDVALRCDPISGHVSLFWYQQALGQGPEFLTYFQNEAQLDKSGLPSDRFFAERPEGSVSTLKIQRTQQEDSAVYLCASSLADSNQPQHFGDGTRLSIL.

CDR3 nucleotide sequence: TGTGCCAGCAGCTTAGGGTTCGGAGGGATTAATTCACCCCTCCACTTT. As protein: CASSLGFGGINSPLHF. The chain combines TRBV7-2 with TRBJ1-6; D ambiguous. Germline lookup yields CDR1 SGHTA and CDR2 FQGNSA. The V gene lost 1 base and the J gene lost 6 bases, with 13 bases spanning the gap. The CDR3 consists of 16 residues.

The rearrangement uses TRBV7-2 and TRBJ2-3; D is unresolved. The CDR3 runs 14 residues. V was pared by 5 bases and J by 5 bases, with 14 bases between. Germline V lookup: CDR1 SGHTA, CDR2 FQGNSA. The CDR3 region is CASSPAPNRDTQYF. CDR3 sequence (DNA): TGTGCCAGCAGCCCCGCCCCAAACAGAGATACGCAGTATTTT.